The entry below describes one TCR beta chain. Its antigen is not identified. Assay used: immunoSEQ multiplex PCR; TCRdb lists only in-frame clones, some missing. The data contain 140,000 to 150,000 clones, around 94% of them singletons. This specimen comes from a study of T cell responses to AZD1222 COVID-19 vaccine. Regarding the study as a whole: Regions 160-218 and 743-854 held dominance among vaccine-associated CD4 TCRs, which spanned spike. No repertoire was sampled before or during the peak T cell response, only after it. Clonal diversity was possibly underestimated; the donors were predominantly white British and more often female.

Between the trimmed V and J ends, which lost 3 bases and 4 bases, there was a span of 6 bases. The CDR3 length is 13 residues. Germline values: CDR1 LGHDT, CDR2 YNNKEL (reference sequence). This specimen was peripheral blood, taken after recovery from COVID-19. The receptor comes from an adult who had recovered from COVID-19. The chain joins TRBV3-1 (or the pseudogene TRBV3-2) to TRBJ2-2; no clear D gene. For the CDR3, the DNA is TGTGCCAGCAGCCAGGGGATCACCGGGGAGCTGTTTTTT. Protein sequence: CASSQGITGELFF.